A single sample gave rise to the 6 T cell receptor beta chains below, sequenced in a study of shared clonotypes between healthy human individuals. The protocol was immunoSEQ multiplex PCR, while the TCRdb copy is restricted to in-frame clones and leaves out a portion. The sample gives nearly 750,000 clones, around 70% of which show up once; more than 1.5% is in the top ten. The source material was memory CD4+ T cells sorted from blood. Described subset: CD45RA-negative fraction. Receptors were obtained from a woman aged 25 to 45 in good health.

The chain joins TRBV28 to TRBJ1-2; tentatively, D is TRBD1 (5 bases). The CDR3 consists of 16 residues. Between the trimmed V and J ends, which lost 2 bases and 0 bases, there was a span of 13 bases. Per the germline V gene, CDR1 is MDHEN and CDR2 is SYDVKM. CDR3 sequence: CASSLTQGYTNYGYTF. The CDR3 bases are TGTGCCAGCAGTTTAACCCAGGGCTACACTAACTATGGCTACACCTTC.

This sequence joins TRBV28 and TRBJ1-1; no definite D call. This CDR3 spans 16 amino acids. V lost 5 bases to trimming and J lost 0 bases, with 16 bases between them. Germline V gene sequence: CDR1 MDHEN, CDR2 SYDVKM. CDR3 region: CASSPVLGGMNTEAFF. The CDR3 DNA reads TGTGCCAGCAGTCCAGTCTTGGGCGGCATGAACACTGAAGCTTTCTTT.

This clone was found a few times. The chain employs TRBV2 and TRBJ1-4; D possibly corresponds to TRBD1 (6 bases). CDR3 length equals 14 residues. Germline V CDR1 and CDR2: SNHLY, FYNNEI. Trimming left V 5 bases short and J 1 base short, with 8 bases between. In DNA form, the CDR3 reads TGTGCCAGCAGTAGGACAGTAACTAATGAAAAACTGTTTTTT. This translates into CASSRTVTNEKLFF.

There are many counts of this clone. The CDR3 bases are TGTGCCGGAGGGACATTGTCTTACGAGCAGTACTTC. It encodes CAGGTLSYEQYF. The chain employs TRBV2 and TRBJ2-7; either TRBD1 or TRBD2 may supply D (6 bases each). Germline V lookup: CDR1 SNHLY, CDR2 FYNNEI. The CDR3 runs 12 residues. The V gene lost 11 bases and the J gene lost 4 bases, with 15 bases spanning the gap.

This clone was counted only a few times. CDR3 in DNA: TGTGCCAGCTCACGGAGCAAAGGGGGCCTCGACAACGTCCTGACTTTC. Protein product: CASSRSKGGLDNVLTF. This chain uses TRBV18 with TRBJ2-6; 7 bases are shared with TRBD1. Unmatched junction bases numbered 12, after V lost 4 bases and J lost 9 bases. The CDR3 is 16 residues long. Germline V gene lookup returns CDR1 KGHSH and CDR2 LQKENI.

This sequence joins TRBV19 and TRBJ1-3; D gene ambiguous. Per the germline V gene, CDR1 is LNHDA and CDR2 is SQIVND (reference sequence). CDR3 size: 15 residues. V shed 3 bases and J shed 0 bases, with 9 bases lying between them. CDR3 bases: TGTGCCAGTAGTATCGTACCCTCCTCTGGAAACACCATATATTTT. Translated, it gives CASSIVPSSGNTIYF.